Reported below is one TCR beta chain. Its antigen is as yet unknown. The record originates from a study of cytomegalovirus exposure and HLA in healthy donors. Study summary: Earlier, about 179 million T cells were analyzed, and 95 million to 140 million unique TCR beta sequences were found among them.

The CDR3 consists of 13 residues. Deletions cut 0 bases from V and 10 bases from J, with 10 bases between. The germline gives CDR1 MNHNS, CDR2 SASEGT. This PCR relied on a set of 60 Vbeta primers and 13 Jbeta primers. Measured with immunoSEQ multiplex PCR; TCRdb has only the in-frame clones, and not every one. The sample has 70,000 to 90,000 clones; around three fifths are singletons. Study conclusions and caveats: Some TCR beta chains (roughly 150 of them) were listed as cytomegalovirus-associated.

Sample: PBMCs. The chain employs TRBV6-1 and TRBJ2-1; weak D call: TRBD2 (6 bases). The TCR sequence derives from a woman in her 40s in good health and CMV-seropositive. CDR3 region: CASSEARRAEQFF. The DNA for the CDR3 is TGTGCCAGCAGTGAAGCGCGGAGGGCAGAGCAGTTCTTC.